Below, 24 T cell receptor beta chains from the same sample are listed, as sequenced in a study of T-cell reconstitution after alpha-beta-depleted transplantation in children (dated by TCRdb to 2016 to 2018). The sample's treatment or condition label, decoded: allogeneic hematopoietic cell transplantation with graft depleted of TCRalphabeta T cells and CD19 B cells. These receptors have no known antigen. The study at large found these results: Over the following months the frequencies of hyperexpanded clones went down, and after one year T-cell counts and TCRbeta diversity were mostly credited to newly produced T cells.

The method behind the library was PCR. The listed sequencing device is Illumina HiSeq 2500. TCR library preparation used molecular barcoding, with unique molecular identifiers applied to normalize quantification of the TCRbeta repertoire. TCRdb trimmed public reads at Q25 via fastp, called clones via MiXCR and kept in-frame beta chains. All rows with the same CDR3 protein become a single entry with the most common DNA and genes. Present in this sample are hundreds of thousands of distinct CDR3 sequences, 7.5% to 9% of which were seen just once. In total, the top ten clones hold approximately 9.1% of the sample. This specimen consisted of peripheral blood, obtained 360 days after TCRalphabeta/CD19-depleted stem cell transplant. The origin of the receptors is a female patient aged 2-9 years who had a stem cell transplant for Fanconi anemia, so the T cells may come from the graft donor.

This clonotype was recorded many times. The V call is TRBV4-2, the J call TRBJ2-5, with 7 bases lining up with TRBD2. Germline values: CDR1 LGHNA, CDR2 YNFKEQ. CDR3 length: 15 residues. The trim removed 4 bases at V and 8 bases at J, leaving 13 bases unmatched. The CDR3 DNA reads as TGTGCCAGCAGCCTACCAGCGGGATCGGGCCCAACCCAGTACTTC. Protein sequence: CASSLPAGSGPTQYF.

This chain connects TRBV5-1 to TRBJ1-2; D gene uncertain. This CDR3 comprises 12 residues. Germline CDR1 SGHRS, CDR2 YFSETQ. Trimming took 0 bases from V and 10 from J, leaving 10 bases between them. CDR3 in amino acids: CASSLDEATYTF. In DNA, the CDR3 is TGCGCCAGCAGCTTGGATGAGGCGACCTACACCTTC.

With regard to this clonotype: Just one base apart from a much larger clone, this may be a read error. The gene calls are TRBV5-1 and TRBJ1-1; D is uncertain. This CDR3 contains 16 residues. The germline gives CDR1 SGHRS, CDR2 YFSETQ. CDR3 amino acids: CANSLGARTWNTEAFF. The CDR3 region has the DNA TGCGCCAACAGCTTGGGTGCCCGAACCTGGAACACTGAAGCTTTCTTT.

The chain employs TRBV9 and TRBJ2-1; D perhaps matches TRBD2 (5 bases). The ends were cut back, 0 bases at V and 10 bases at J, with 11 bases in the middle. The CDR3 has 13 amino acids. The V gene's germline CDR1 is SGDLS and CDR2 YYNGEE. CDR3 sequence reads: CASSVAEGWEQFF. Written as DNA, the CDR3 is TGTGCCAGCAGCGTAGCTGAGGGCTGGGAGCAGTTCTTC.

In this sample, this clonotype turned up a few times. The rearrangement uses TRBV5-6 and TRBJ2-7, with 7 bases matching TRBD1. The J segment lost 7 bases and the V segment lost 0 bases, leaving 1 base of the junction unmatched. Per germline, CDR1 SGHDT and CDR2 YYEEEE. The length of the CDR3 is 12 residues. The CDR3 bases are TGTGCCAGCAGCTTGGGACAGGGAGAGCAGTACTTC. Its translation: CASSLGQGEQYF.

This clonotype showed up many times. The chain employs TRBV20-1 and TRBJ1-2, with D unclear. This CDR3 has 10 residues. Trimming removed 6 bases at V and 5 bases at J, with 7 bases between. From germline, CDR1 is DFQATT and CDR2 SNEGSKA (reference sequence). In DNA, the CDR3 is TGCAGTGCCTGGGTTTATGGCTACACCTTC. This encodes CSAWVYGYTF.

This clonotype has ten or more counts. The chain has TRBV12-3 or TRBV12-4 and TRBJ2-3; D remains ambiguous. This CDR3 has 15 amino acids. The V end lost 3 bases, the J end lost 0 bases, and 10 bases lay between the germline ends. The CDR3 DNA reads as TGTGCCAGCAGTTTGGTTTCAATTAGCACAGATACGCAGTATTTT. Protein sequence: CASSLVSISTDTQYF.

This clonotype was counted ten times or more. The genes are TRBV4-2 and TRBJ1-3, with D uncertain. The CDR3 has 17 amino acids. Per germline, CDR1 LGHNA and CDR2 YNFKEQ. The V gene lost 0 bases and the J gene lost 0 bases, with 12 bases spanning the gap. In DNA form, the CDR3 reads TGTGCCAGCAGCCAAGATTCGGGATCCAACTCTGGAAACACCATATATTTT. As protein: CASSQDSGSNSGNTIYF.

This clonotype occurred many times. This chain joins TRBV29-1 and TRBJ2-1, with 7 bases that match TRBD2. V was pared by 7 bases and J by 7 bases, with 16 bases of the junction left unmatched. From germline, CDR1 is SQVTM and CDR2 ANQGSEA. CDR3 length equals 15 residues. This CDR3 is CSAESLWGGPNEQFF. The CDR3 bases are TGCAGCGCAGAAAGTCTGTGGGGGGGACCTAATGAGCAGTTCTTC.

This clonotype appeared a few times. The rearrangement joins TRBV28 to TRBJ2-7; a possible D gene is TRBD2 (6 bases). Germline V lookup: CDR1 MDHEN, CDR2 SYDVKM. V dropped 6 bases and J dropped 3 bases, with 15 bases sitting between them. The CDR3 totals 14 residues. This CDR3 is CASRTRGRIYEQYF. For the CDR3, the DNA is TGTGCCAGCAGGACTAGGGGACGGATCTACGAGCAGTACTTC.

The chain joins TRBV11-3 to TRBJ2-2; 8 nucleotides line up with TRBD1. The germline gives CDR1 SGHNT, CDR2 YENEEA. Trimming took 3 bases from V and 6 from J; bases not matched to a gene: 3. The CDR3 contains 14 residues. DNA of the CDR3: TGTGCCAGCAGCTTTACAGGGGGAGCCGGGGAGCTGTTTTTT. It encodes CASSFTGGAGELFF.

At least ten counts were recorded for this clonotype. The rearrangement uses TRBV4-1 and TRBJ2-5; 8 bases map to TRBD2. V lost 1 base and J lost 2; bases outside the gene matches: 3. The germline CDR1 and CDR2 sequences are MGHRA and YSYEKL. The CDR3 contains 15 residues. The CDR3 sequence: CASSQVGLGQETQYF. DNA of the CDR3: TGCGCCAGCAGCCAAGTGGGACTAGGACAAGAGACCCAGTACTTC.

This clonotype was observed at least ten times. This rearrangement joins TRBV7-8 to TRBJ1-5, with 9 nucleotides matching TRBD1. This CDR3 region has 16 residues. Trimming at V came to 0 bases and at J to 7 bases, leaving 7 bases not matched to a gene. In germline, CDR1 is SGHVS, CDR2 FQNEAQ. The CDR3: CASSLARGTGYQPQHF. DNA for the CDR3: TGTGCCAGCAGCTTAGCCCGGGGGACAGGGTACCAGCCCCAGCATTTT.

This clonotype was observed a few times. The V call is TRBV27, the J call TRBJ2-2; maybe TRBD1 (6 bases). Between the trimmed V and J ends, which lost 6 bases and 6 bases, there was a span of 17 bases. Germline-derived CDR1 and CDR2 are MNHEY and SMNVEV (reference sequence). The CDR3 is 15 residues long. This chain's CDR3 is CASRIDRRLAGELFF. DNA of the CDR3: TGTGCCAGCAGGATTGACAGGCGATTGGCCGGGGAGCTGTTTTTT.

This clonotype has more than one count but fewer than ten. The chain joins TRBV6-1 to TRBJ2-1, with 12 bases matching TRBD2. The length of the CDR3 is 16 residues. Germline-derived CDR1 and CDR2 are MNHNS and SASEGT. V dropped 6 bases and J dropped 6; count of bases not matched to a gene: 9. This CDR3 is CASSRRQLAGGNEQFF. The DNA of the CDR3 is TGTGCCAGCAGCCGAAGGCAACTAGCGGGGGGCAATGAGCAGTTCTTC.

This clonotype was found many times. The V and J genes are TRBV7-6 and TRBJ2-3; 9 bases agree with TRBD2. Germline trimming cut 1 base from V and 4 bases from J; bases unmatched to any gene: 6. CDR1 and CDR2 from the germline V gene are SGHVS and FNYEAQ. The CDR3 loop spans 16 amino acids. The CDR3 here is CASSLEPAGGPDTQYF. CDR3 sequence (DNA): TGTGCCAGCAGCTTAGAACCAGCGGGGGGCCCAGATACGCAGTATTTT.

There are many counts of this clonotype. CDR3: CASSLVQGKNTEAFF. In DNA form, the CDR3 reads TGCGCCAGCAGCTTGGTGCAGGGCAAGAACACTGAAGCTTTCTTT. V is TRBV5-1 and J is TRBJ1-1, with a tentative D call TRBD1 (5 bases). Germline values: CDR1 SGHRS, CDR2 YFSETQ. V was shortened by 0 bases and J by 1 base, with 10 bases between the two germline ends. The CDR3 runs 15 residues.

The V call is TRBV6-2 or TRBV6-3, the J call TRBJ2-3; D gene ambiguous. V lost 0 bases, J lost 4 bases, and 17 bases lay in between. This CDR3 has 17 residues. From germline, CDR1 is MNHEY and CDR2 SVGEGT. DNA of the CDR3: TGTGCCAGCAGTTACTCGAATGAGGCGGATGCTTCAGATACGCAGTATTTT. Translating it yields CASSYSNEADASDTQYF.

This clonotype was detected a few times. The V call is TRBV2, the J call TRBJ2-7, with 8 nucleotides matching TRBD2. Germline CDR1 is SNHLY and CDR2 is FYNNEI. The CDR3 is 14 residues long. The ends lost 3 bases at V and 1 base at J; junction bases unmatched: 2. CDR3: CASSELAGSYEQYV. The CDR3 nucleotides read TGTGCCAGCAGTGAGTTAGCGGGGTCCTACGAGCAGTACGTC.

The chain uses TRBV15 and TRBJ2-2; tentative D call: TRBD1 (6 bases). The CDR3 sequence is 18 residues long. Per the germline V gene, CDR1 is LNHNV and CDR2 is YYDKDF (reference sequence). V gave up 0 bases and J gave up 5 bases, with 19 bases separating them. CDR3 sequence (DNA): TGTGCCACCAGCAGAGATGGGCCCAACAGGGTGGAAACCGGGGAGCTGTTTTTT. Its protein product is CATSRDGPNRVETGELFF.

CDR3 bases: TGTGCCAGCAGCTTTACAGGCCCTAATGAAAAACTGTTTTTT. Its translation: CASSFTGPNEKLFF. The genes are TRBV7-8 and TRBJ1-4, with a possible D match to TRBD1 (5 bases). Germline V gives CDR1 SGHVS, CDR2 FQNEAQ. The CDR3 length is 14 residues. V was shortened by 3 bases and J by 3 bases, with 8 bases between the two germline ends.

The CDR3 sequence: CASSQEGGPYEQYF. The CDR3 nucleotides read TGTGCCAGCAGCCAAGAGGGGGGGCCGTACGAGCAGTACTTC. The rearrangement links TRBV3-1 to TRBJ2-7; weak D call: TRBD2 (7 bases). The germline V gene has CDR1 LGHDT and CDR2 YNNKEL (reference sequence). The CDR3 extends over 14 amino acids. V lost 0 bases and J 4 bases, leaving 10 bases between the germline ends.

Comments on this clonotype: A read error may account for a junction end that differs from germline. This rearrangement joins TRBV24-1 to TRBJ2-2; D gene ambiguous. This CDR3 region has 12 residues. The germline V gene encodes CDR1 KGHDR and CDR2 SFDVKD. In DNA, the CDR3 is TGTACCACCAGCGCGAACACCGGGGAGCTGTTTTTT. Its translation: CTTSANTGELFF.

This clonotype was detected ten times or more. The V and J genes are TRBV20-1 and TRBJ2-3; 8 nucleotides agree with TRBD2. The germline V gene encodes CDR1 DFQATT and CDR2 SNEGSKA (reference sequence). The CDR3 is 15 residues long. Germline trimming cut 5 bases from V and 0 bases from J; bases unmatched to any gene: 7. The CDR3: CSAFRGGRSTDTQYF. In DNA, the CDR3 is TGCAGTGCTTTCCGGGGGGGTAGGAGCACAGATACGCAGTATTTT.